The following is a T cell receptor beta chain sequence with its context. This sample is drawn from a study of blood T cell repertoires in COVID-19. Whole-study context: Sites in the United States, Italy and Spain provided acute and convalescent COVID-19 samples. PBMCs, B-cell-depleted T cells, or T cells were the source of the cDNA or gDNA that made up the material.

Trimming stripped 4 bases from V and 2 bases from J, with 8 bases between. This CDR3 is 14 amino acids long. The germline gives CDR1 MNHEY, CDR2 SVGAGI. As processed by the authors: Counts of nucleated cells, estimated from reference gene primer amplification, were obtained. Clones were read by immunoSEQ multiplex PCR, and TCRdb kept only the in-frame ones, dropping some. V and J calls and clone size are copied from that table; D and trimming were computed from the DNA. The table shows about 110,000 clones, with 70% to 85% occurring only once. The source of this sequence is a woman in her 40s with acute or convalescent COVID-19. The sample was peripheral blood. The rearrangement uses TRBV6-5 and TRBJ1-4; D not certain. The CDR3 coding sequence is TGTGCCAGCAGTTTATGGAGGACTAATGAAAAACTGTTTTTT. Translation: CASSLWRTNEKLFF.